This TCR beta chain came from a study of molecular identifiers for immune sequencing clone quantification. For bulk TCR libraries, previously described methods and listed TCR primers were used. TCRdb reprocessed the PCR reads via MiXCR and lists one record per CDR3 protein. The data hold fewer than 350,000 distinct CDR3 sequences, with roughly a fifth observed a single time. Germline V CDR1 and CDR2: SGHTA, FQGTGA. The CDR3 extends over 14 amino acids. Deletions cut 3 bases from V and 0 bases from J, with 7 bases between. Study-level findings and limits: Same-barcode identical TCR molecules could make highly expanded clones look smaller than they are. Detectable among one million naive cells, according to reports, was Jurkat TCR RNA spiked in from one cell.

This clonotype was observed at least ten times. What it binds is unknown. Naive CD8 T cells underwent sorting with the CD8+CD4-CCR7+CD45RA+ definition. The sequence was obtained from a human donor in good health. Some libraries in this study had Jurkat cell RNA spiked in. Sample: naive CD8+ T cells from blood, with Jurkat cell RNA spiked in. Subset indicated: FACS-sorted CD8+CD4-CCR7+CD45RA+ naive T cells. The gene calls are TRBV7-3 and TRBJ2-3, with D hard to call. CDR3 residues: CASSLLGSTDTQYF. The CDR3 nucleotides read TGTGCCAGCAGCTTGCTGGGAAGCACAGATACGCAGTATTTT.